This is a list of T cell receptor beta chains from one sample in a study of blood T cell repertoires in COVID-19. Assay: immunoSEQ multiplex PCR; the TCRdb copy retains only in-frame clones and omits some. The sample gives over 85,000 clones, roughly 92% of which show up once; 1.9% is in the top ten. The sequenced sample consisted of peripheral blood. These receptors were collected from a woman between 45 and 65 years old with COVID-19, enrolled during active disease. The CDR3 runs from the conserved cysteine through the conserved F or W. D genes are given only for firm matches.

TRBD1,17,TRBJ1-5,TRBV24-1,CATSDSRQGAAKQPQHF
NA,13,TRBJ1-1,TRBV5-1,CASTSDRASEAFF
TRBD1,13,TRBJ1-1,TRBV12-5,CASGLDRGTEAFF
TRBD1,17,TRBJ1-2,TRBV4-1,CASSLLPVGQGARGYTF
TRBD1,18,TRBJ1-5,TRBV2,CASSGKQGAVTLNQPQHF
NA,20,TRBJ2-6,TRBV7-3,CASSLAPFRKPPSGANVLTF
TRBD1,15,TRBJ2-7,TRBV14,CASSSGQGGAYEQYF
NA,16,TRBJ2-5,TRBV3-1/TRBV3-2,CASSQASPFRGETQYF
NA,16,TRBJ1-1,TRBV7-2,CASSLVSLFMNTEAFF
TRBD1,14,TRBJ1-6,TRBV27,CASSFRDRNSPLHF
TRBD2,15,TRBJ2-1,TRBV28,CASSPAGGQHEEQFF
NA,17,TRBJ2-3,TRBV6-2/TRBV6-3,CASSIPSGVWGTDTQYF
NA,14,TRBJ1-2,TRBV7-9,CASNSGGARYGYTF
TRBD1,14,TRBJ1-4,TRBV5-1,CASSLWTGNEKLFF
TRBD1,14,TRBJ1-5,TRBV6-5,CATARTGSAQPQHF
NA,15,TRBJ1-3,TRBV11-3,CASSLGADPGNTIYF
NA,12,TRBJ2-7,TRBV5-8,CASSLQGYEQYF